This TCR beta chain was recorded in a study of cytomegalovirus exposure and HLA in healthy donors. The CDR3 has 13 residues. Trimming left V 10 bases short and J 3 bases short, with 15 bases between. Germline V gene lookup returns CDR1 SNHLY and CDR2 FYNNEI. Produced via immunoSEQ multiplex PCR; TCRdb's table is partial and in-frame only. This sample carries fewer than 65,000 clones, roughly 89% of them seen once, and the ten largest clones take approximately 15%. Worth noting for this clone: What it recognizes is unknown.

General study results and limits: The study put 150 to 200 TCR beta chains on its list as cytomegalovirus-associated. While the bulk of TCR sequences proved rare, some public TCRs turned up in many donors.

Sequencing input: PBMCs. This chain joins TRBV2 and TRBJ2-5; maybe TRBD2 (6 bases). The TCR sequence derives from a woman aged 18-29 years in good health and CMV-seronegative. CDR3 amino acids: CATTGTSKETQYF. CDR3 bases: TGTGCCACCACCGGGACTTCTAAAGAGACCCAGTACTTC.